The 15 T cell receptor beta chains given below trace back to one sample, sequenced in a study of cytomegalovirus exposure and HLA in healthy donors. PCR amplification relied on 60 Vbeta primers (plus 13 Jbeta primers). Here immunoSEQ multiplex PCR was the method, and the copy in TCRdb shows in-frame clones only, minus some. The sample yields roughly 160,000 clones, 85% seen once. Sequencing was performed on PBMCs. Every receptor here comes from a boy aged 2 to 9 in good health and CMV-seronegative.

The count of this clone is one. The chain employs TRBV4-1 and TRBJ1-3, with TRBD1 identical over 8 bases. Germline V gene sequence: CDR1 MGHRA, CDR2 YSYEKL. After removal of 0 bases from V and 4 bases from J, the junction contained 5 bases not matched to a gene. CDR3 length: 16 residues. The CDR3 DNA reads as TGCGCCAGCAGCCAAGATCCCCAGGGGGCAGGAAACACCATATATTTT. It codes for CASSQDPQGAGNTIYF.

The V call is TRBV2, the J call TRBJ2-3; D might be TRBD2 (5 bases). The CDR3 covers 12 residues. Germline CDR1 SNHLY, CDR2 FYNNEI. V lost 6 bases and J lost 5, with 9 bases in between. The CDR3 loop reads CASSGDVDTQYF. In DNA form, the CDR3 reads TGTGCCAGCAGCGGGGATGTAGATACGCAGTATTTT.

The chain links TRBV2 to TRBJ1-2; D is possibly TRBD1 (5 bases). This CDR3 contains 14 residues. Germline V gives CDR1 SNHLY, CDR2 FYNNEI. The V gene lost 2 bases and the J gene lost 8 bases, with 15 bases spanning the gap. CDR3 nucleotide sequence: TGTGCCAGCAGTGAACAAGCGGGAGGGGTCGGCTACACCTTC. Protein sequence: CASSEQAGGVGYTF.

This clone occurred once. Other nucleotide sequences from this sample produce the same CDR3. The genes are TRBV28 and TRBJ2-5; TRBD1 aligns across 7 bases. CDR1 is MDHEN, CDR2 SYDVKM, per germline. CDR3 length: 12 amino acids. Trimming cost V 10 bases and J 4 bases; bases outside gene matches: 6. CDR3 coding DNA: TGTGCCACCCGACAGGGTCCAGAGACCCAGTACTTC. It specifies CATRQGPETQYF.

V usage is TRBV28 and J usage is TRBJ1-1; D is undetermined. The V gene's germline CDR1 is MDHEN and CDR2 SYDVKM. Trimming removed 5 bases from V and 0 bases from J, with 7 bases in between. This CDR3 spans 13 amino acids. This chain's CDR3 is CASSHGLNTEAFF. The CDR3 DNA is TGTGCCAGCAGTCACGGGTTGAACACTGAAGCTTTCTTT.

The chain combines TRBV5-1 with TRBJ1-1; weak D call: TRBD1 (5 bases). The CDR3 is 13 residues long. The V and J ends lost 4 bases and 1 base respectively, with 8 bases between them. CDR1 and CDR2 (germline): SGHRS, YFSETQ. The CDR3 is CASSRDWNTEAFF. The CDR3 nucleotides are TGCGCCAGCAGCCGGGACTGGAACACTGAAGCTTTCTTT.

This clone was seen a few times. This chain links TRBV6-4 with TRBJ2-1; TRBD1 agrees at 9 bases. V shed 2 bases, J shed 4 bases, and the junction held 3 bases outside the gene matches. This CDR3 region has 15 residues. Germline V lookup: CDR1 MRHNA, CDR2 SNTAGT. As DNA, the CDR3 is TGTGCCAGCAGTGACCGGGACAGGGCATACAATGAGCAGTTCTTC. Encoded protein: CASSDRDRAYNEQFF.

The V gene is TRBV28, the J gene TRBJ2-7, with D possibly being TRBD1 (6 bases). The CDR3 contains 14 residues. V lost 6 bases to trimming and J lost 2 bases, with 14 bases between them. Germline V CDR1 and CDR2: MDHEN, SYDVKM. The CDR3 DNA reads TGTGCCAGCAGCCCCCCAGGGGTTCCCTACGAGCAGTACTTC. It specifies CASSPPGVPYEQYF.

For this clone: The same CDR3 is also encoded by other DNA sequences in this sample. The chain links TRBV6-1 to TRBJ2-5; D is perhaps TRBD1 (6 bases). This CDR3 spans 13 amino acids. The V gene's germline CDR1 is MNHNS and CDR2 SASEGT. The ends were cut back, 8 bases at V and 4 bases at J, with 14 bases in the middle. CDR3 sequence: CASRQGLGETQYF. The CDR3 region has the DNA TGTGCCAGCCGTCAGGGGCTGGGAGAGACCCAGTACTTC.

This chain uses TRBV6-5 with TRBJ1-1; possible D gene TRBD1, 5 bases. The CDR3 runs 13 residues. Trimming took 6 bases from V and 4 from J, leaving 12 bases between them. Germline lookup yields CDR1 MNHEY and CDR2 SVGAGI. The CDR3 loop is CASRPRQSTEAFF. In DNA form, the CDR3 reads TGTGCCAGCAGACCTCGACAGTCCACTGAAGCTTTCTTT.

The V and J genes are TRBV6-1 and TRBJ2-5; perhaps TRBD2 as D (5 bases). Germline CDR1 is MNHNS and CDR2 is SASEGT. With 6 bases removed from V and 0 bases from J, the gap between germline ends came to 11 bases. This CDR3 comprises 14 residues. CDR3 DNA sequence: TGTGCCAGCAGATGGGAGCTGTACCAAGAGACCCAGTACTTC. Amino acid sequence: CASRWELYQETQYF.

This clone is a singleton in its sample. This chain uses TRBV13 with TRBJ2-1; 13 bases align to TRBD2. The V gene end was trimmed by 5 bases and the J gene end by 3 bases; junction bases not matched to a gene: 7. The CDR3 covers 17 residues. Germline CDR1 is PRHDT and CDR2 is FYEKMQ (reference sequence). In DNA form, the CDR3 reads TGTGCCAGCAGCCCAACCGGACTAGCGGGAGTCTACAATGAGCAGTTCTTC. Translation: CASSPTGLAGVYNEQFF. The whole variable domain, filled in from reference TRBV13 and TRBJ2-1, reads AAGVIQSPRHLIKEKRETATLKCYPIPRHDTVYWYQQGPGQDPQFLISFYEKMQSDKGSIPDRFSAQQFSDYHSELNMSSLELGDSALYFCASSPTGLAGVYNEQFFGPGTRLTVL.

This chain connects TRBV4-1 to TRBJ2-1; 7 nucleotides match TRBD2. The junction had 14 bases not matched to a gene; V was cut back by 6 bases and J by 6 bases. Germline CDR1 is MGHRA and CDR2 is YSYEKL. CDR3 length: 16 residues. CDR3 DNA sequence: TGCGCCAGCAGTGAAACTAGCGAATACAGGCTCAATGAGCAGTTCTTC. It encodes CASSETSEYRLNEQFF.

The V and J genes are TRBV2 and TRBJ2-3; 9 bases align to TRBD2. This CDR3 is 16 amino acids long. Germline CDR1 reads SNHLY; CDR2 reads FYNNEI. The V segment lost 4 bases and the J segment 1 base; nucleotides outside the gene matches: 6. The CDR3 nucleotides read TGTGCCAGCAGTGTGAGACTAGCGGTCCGCACAGATACGCAGTATTTT. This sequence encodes CASSVRLAVRTDTQYF.

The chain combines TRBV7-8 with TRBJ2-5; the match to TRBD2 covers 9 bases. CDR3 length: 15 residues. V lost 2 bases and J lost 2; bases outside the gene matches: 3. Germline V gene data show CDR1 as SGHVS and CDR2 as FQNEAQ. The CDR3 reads CASSLRLAGQETQYF. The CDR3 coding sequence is TGTGCCAGCAGCTTACGGCTAGCGGGGCAAGAGACCCAGTACTTC.